The T cell receptor (beta chain) described here comes from a study of T cell changes during pregnancy in multiple sclerosis. Data came from immunoSEQ multiplex PCR; TCRdb stores just in-frame clones and leaves some out. Altogether 60,000 to 75,000 clones are present, over 85% being singletons, with the ten largest covering about 3%. This clone was seen once. CDR1 is LNHDA and CDR2 is SQIVND in the germline V gene (reference sequence). The V end lost 1 base, the J end lost 5 bases, and 18 bases lay between the germline ends. This CDR3 is 16 amino acids long. This sample comprised CD8+ T cells from peripheral blood mononuclear cells, obtained in the second trimester of pregnancy. This clonotype was sampled from a female donor with multiple sclerosis, enrolled in a pregnancy study. V gene TRBV19 combines with J gene TRBJ2-7, with D possibly being TRBD1 (7 bases). CDR3 protein: CASSIVFGRQGHEQYF. CDR3 nucleotide sequence: TGTGCCAGTAGTATAGTCTTCGGGAGACAGGGTCACGAGCAGTACTTC.